The TCR beta chain described here comes from a study of human T cells and chemical hapten exposure. Study-level background: DPC at 2% was the sensitizing agent, placed on around 2 cm by around 2 cm of upper inner arm skin.

CDR1 is SGHVS and CDR2 is FQNEAQ in the germline V gene. The CDR3 is 15 amino acids. V was cut by 0 bases and J by 0 bases, with 8 bases left in between. The time point was: patch test 1, 2 weeks after DPC sensitization. Treatment of the sample: therapeutic diphenylcyclopropenone sensitization with weekly scalp DPC. Prior to each patch test being applied, blood was drawn. This clonotype has a handful of counts. Its target is unknown. The study, taken as a whole, reports: More PT1 expanded TCRs went with higher patch test scores.

TCRdb reanalysed the RACE reads using MiXCR and keeps one entry per CDR3 protein. The sample lists roughly 70,000 distinct CDR3 sequences, 7.5% to 10% occurring once. The V gene is TRBV7-8, the J gene TRBJ2-5; D is unclear. Sequenced here: whole blood, sampled in connection with sensitization to the hapten diphenylcyclopropenone (DPC). This receptor was identified in a woman in her thirties or forties with alopecia areata. Some clones in this sample may be carry-over from other donors' samples. The CDR3 sequence: CASSLAKWNQETQYF. CDR3 DNA sequence: TGTGCCAGCAGCTTAGCGAAATGGAACCAAGAGACCCAGTACTTC.